The present TCR beta chain was sequenced within a study of technical replicates of blood from several donors (TCRdb year 2017). As regards this clone: The target of this receptor is not known. Base-call qualities are not available, and no considerably larger clone is one nucleotide away.

Libraries were constructed by the immunoSEQ multiplex PCR assay. TCRdb took over this immuneACCESS table, retaining in-frame rearrangements with V and J assigned. Such tables are incomplete; in checked studies, under half of the missing clones stem from an unresolved V gene, and the remainder is unexplained. The sample table contains over 50,000 clones; only one count was recorded for around 92% of them. The ten largest clones add up to 4.3% of the sample. The specimen sequenced was PBMCs. The TCR sequence derives from a human donor in good health. Some clones in this sample may be carry-over from other donors' samples.

The CDR3 loop reads CARGSGGETQYF. Here is the DNA: TGTGCTCGGGGAAGCGGGGGGGAGACCCAGTACTTC. The chain is made from TRBV30 and TRBJ2-5; TRBD2 lines up with 9 middle nucleotides. CDR1 and CDR2 are read off the germline V gene (reference sequence) as GTSNPN and SVGIG. Including the terminal cysteine and phenylalanine, the CDR3 comprises 12 residues. Kept here is only the CDR3 DNA, which spans 36 bases and is read in frame from base 1.